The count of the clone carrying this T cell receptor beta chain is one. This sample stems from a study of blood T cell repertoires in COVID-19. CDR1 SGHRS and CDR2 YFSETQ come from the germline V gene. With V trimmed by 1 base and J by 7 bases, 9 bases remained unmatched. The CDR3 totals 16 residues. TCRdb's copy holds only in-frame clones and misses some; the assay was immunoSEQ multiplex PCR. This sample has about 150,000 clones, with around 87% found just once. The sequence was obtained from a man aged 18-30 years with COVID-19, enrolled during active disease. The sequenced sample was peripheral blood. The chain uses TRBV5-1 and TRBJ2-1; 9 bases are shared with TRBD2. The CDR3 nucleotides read TGCGCCAGCAGCTTGTTTGCGGGAGGGCCAGGGAATGAGCAGTTCTTC. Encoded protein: CASSLFAGGPGNEQFF.